This T cell receptor (beta chain) was sequenced during a study of blood T cell repertoires in COVID-19. Across the study: T cells, B-cell-depleted T cells, or PBMCs supplied cDNA or gDNA.

As originally analysed: For nucleated cells, counts were estimated from reference gene primer amplification. Some clones are missing from TCRdb's copy, which holds only in-frame ones; the method was immunoSEQ multiplex PCR. From that table come the V and J calls and clone size; the DNA was used to work out D and trimming. The profile covers about 90,000 clones, with 70% to 85% appearing a single time and roughly 6.6% taken by the ten largest. Germline lookup yields CDR1 SGHVS and CDR2 FNYEAQ. V trimming: 5 bases; J trimming: 1 base; junction bases outside the gene matches: 19. The CDR3 consists of 21 residues.

The specimen sequenced was peripheral blood. The receptor comes from a man aged 65-85 years with acute or convalescent COVID-19. This chain connects TRBV7-6 to TRBJ2-1; 11 bases match TRBD1. The CDR3 sequence is CASSRPHLPGQGERSYNEQFF. The CDR3 DNA reads as TGTGCCAGCAGCCGTCCGCATCTGCCGGGACAGGGGGAGAGGTCCTACAATGAGCAGTTCTTC. The full variable domain, completed using reference TRBV7-6 and TRBJ2-1, is GAGVSQSPRYKVTKRGQDVALRCDPISGHVSLYWYRQALGQGPEFLTYFNYEAQQDKSGLPNDRFSAERPEGSISTLTIQRTEQRDSAMYRCASSRPHLPGQGERSYNEQFFGPGTRLTVL.